This is a list of T cell receptor beta chains from one sample in a study of blood T cell repertoires in COVID-19. Sequenced by immunoSEQ multiplex PCR; TCRdb stores in-frame clones only, minus some. The repertoire has a few hundred thousand clones, around 90% of them found once; the top ten carry around 1.7%. Sequences were obtained from PBMCs or T cells enriched from blood (not recorded which). The receptors shown here come from a woman aged 18-30 years with acute COVID-19. Each CDR3 is given with its conserved first and last residue. Fields, in order: clone size, D gene, J gene, V gene, CDR3 protein, CDR3 DNA. D genes are given only for firm matches. A row's size may be missing; if present it is once, few, many or a size class.

clone_size: -; d_call: TRBD2; j_call: TRBJ2-7; v_call: TRBV30; cdr3_aa: CAWSVQAGGLLAYEQYF; cdr3_nt: TGTGCCTGGAGTGTACAGGCGGGAGGGTTACTCGCCTACGAGCAGTACTTC
clone_size: -; d_call: TRBD1; j_call: TRBJ2-5; v_call: TRBV24-1; cdr3_aa: CATSDLGTGETQYF; cdr3_nt: TGTGCCACCAGTGACCTGGGGACAGGAGAGACCCAGTACTTC
clone_size: -; d_call: TRBD1; j_call: TRBJ1-2; v_call: TRBV5-6; cdr3_aa: CASSGTGQLNYGYTF; cdr3_nt: TGTGCCAGCAGCGGCACGGGACAGCTTAACTATGGCTACACCTTC
clone_size: -; d_call: TRBD2; j_call: TRBJ2-1; v_call: TRBV7-8; cdr3_aa: CASSPGTSGRLDEQFF; cdr3_nt: TGTGCCAGCAGCCCGGGGACTAGCGGGAGACTGGATGAGCAGTTCTTC
clone_size: medium-sized; d_call: TRBD1; j_call: TRBJ1-1; v_call: TRBV5-8; cdr3_aa: CASSEGQGSTEAFF; cdr3_nt: TGTGCCAGCAGCGAGGGACAGGGGAGCACTGAAGCTTTCTTT
clone_size: -; d_call: TRBD2; j_call: TRBJ2-1; v_call: TRBV27; cdr3_aa: CASSFRPPGGNNEQFF; cdr3_nt: TGTGCCAGCAGTTTCCGACCTCCGGGAGGGAACAATGAGCAGTTCTTC
clone_size: -; d_call: -; j_call: TRBJ2-1; v_call: TRBV3-1/TRBV3-2; cdr3_aa: CASSRGGGQRESYNEQFF; cdr3_nt: TGTGCCAGCAGCCGAGGGGGGGGGCAACGGGAGTCCTACAATGAGCAGTTCTTC
clone_size: -; d_call: TRBD1; j_call: TRBJ1-2; v_call: TRBV6-2/TRBV6-3; cdr3_aa: CASSYPRQGRSYGYTF; cdr3_nt: TGTGCCAGCAGTTACCCAAGACAGGGTAGAAGCTATGGCTACACCTTC
clone_size: few; d_call: TRBD2; j_call: TRBJ2-1; v_call: TRBV9; cdr3_aa: CASSGLAEMNEQFF; cdr3_nt: TGTGCCAGCAGCGGACTAGCTGAAATGAATGAGCAGTTCTTC
clone_size: -; d_call: TRBD2; j_call: TRBJ2-2; v_call: TRBV4-1; cdr3_aa: CASSQGGSPTGELFF; cdr3_nt: TGCGCCAGCAGCCAAGGCGGGAGCCCCACCGGGGAGCTGTTTTTT
clone_size: few; d_call: TRBD2; j_call: TRBJ2-3; v_call: TRBV6-1; cdr3_aa: CASSGLAGAHTDTQYF; cdr3_nt: TGTGCCAGCAGTGGGCTAGCGGGAGCCCACACAGATACGCAGTATTTT
clone_size: -; d_call: TRBD1; j_call: TRBJ1-1; v_call: TRBV19; cdr3_aa: CASSIEAGTGGRGTEAFF; cdr3_nt: TGTGCCAGTAGTATCGAGGCCGGGACAGGGGGCCGTGGCACTGAAGCTTTCTTT
clone_size: -; d_call: -; j_call: TRBJ1-1; v_call: TRBV5-6; cdr3_aa: CASSLRDTEAFF; cdr3_nt: TGTGCCAGCAGTTTACGAGACACTGAAGCTTTCTTT
clone_size: -; d_call: -; j_call: TRBJ2-7; v_call: TRBV15; cdr3_aa: CATSRDSVLAAPAGYF; cdr3_nt: TGTGCCACCAGCAGAGATTCGGTACTAGCAGCCCCCGCGGGGTACTTC
clone_size: -; d_call: -; j_call: TRBJ2-1; v_call: TRBV29-1; cdr3_aa: CSAVADSNEQFF; cdr3_nt: TGCAGCGCCGTAGCGGATTCCAATGAGCAGTTCTTC
clone_size: -; d_call: -; j_call: TRBJ1-3; v_call: TRBV28; cdr3_aa: CASRGREMEYSGNTIYF; cdr3_nt: TGTGCCAGCAGGGGCAGAGAAATGGAATACTCTGGAAACACCATATATTTT
clone_size: -; d_call: -; j_call: TRBJ2-7; v_call: TRBV27; cdr3_aa: CASSKGLTSYEQYF; cdr3_nt: TGTGCCAGCAGTAAAGGACTGACCTCCTACGAGCAGTACTTC
clone_size: once; d_call: -; j_call: TRBJ2-7; v_call: TRBV4-1; cdr3_aa: CASSQAFNYEQYF; cdr3_nt: TGCGCCAGCAGCCAAGCCTTTAACTACGAGCAGTACTTC
clone_size: -; d_call: TRBD1; j_call: TRBJ1-6; v_call: TRBV5-1; cdr3_aa: CASSPGTGVSPLHF; cdr3_nt: TGCGCCAGCAGCCCAGGGACAGGGGTTTCACCCCTCCACTTT
clone_size: -; d_call: TRBD1; j_call: TRBJ1-1; v_call: TRBV19; cdr3_aa: CASNLGQGFEAFF; cdr3_nt: TGTGCCAGTAACTTGGGACAGGGATTTGAAGCTTTCTTT
clone_size: few; d_call: TRBD1; j_call: TRBJ1-1; v_call: TRBV18; cdr3_aa: CASSPLGGQGKTEAFF; cdr3_nt: TGTGCCAGCTCACCACTAGGAGGACAGGGTAAAACTGAAGCTTTCTTT
clone_size: -; d_call: TRBD1; j_call: TRBJ2-1; v_call: TRBV5-1; cdr3_aa: CASRLGDSTYNEQFF; cdr3_nt: TGCGCCAGCAGGTTAGGGGACAGTACCTACAATGAGCAGTTCTTC
clone_size: -; d_call: -; j_call: TRBJ1-6; v_call: TRBV11-2; cdr3_aa: CASSSQAVRTRGYSPLHF; cdr3_nt: TGTGCCAGCAGCTCGCAGGCGGTCCGGACAAGAGGTTATTCACCCCTCCACTTT
clone_size: -; d_call: TRBD1; j_call: TRBJ2-7; v_call: TRBV18; cdr3_aa: CASSPGWDRAYEQYF; cdr3_nt: TGTGCCAGCTCACCCGGGTGGGACAGGGCCTACGAGCAGTACTTC
clone_size: -; d_call: -; j_call: TRBJ2-7; v_call: TRBV5-6; cdr3_aa: CASSRGRVDGGEQYF; cdr3_nt: TGTGCCAGCAGCCGCGGGCGGGTCGACGGCGGCGAGCAGTACTTC
clone_size: -; d_call: TRBD2; j_call: TRBJ2-1; v_call: TRBV27; cdr3_aa: CASSLRASGGSYNEQFF; cdr3_nt: TGTGCCAGCAGTTTACGGGCTAGCGGAGGCTCCTACAATGAGCAGTTCTTC
clone_size: -; d_call: -; j_call: TRBJ1-5; v_call: TRBV27; cdr3_aa: CASKADSNQPQHF; cdr3_nt: TGTGCCAGCAAGGCGGATAGCAATCAGCCCCAGCATTTT